These 15 T cell receptor beta chains were sequenced from one sample in a study of T cell responses to AZD1222 COVID-19 vaccine. Only in-frame clones appear in the TCRdb table, and some are missing; sequencing was by immunoSEQ multiplex PCR. In the table there are around 110,000 clones, almost 95% of which are singletons. The sequenced sample was peripheral blood, obtained 28 days after the second AZD1222 dose. All receptors derive from an adult who received the AZD1222 COVID-19 vaccine.

This chain joins TRBV4-2 and TRBJ2-1; D may correspond to TRBD1 or TRBD2 (5 bases each). The germline gives CDR1 LGHNA, CDR2 YNFKEQ. Trimming took 5 bases from V and 8 from J, leaving 13 bases between them. The CDR3 loop spans 13 amino acids. The CDR3 spells CASSGDGGHEQFF. The CDR3, as DNA: TGTGCCAGCAGCGGGGACGGAGGCCATGAGCAGTTCTTC.

V gene TRBV30 combines with J gene TRBJ1-3; the D gene is possibly TRBD1 (5 bases). Trimming cost V 2 bases and J 0 bases, with 8 bases left between them. The CDR3 runs 14 residues. Germline assignment: CDR1 GTSNPN and CDR2 SVGIG (reference sequence). This CDR3 is CAWSTGHSGNTIYF. The CDR3 region has the DNA TGTGCCTGGAGTACGGGGCACTCTGGAAACACCATATATTTT.

The genes are TRBV12-3 or TRBV12-4 and TRBJ1-4; 8 bases agree with TRBD1. The V and J ends lost 6 bases and 7 bases, in that order; junction bases with no gene match: 4. This CDR3 has 13 amino acids. CDR3 sequence: CASRAGQGEKLFF. CDR3 DNA sequence: TGTGCCAGCAGAGCCGGACAGGGTGAAAAACTGTTTTTT.

V is TRBV12-3 or TRBV12-4 and J is TRBJ1-2; tentative D call: TRBD1 (6 bases). V lost 3 bases to trimming and J lost 8 bases, with 13 bases between them. This CDR3 region has 13 residues. As DNA, the CDR3 is TGTGCCAGCAGTTTGTACAGGGTGTGGGGCTACACCTTC. It codes for CASSLYRVWGYTF.

Written as DNA, the CDR3 is TGTGCCAGCAGCCAGGCCGGGACGACCAATGAGCAGTTCTTC. As protein: CASSQAGTTNEQFF. This sequence joins TRBV3-1 (or the pseudogene TRBV3-2) and TRBJ2-1; D possibly uses TRBD1 or TRBD2 (5 bases each). This CDR3 contains 14 residues. Trimming took 3 bases from V and 6 from J, leaving 12 bases between them. Germline CDR1 and CDR2: LGHDT and YNNKEL (reference sequence).

The V gene is TRBV2, the J gene TRBJ1-4; D gene uncertain. V dropped 2 bases and J dropped 4 bases, with 17 bases sitting between them. The CDR3 extends over 17 amino acids. Germline V gene data show CDR1 as SNHLY and CDR2 as FYNNEI. CDR3 in DNA: TGTGCCAGCAGTGAAAAGATTCTAGGAGGGTTTAATGAAAAACTGTTTTTT. Translating it yields CASSEKILGGFNEKLFF.

The V gene is TRBV12-5, the J gene TRBJ2-1; D possibly matches TRBD1 or TRBD2 (5 bases each). There are 14 residues in the CDR3. Germline CDR1 reads LGHNT; CDR2 reads FRNRAP. V was trimmed by 5 bases and J by 4 bases, leaving 12 bases between them. DNA of the CDR3: TGTGCTAGTGGTACTCAGGGACCTTACAATGAGCAGTTCTTC. It specifies CASGTQGPYNEQFF.

Worth noting for this clone: Mismatch with germline at one junction end may stem from a read error. Other DNA sequences of this sample code for an identical CDR3. In DNA, the CDR3 is TGTGCTAGCAGCGTAGATGGCAGAACCTACGAGCAGTACTTC. It translates to CASSVDGRTYEQYF. The V call is TRBV9, the J call TRBJ2-7; D is undetermined. Germline-derived CDR1 and CDR2 are SGDLS and YYNGEE. The CDR3 spans 14 residues.

This CDR3 is CASTRMGRNNEKLFF. In DNA, the CDR3 is TGTGCCAGCACCAGGATGGGACGGAATAATGAAAAACTGTTTTTT. This sequence joins TRBV4-2 and TRBJ1-4; tentatively, D is TRBD1 (5 bases). The CDR3 runs to 15 residues. Deletions cut 7 bases from V and 4 bases from J, with 16 bases between. The germline V gene encodes CDR1 LGHNA and CDR2 YNFKEQ.

The sample holds one count of this clone. The chain carries TRBV19 and TRBJ1-2, with D possibly TRBD1 on 6 matching bases. CDR1 LNHDA and CDR2 SQIVND come from the germline V gene (reference sequence). V was trimmed by 6 bases and J by 0 bases, leaving 17 bases between them. This CDR3 comprises 16 residues. CDR3 sequence (DNA): TGTGCCAGTAGCGTGACCCCGGAGGGGGCTAACTATGGCTACACCTTC. Translating it yields CASSVTPEGANYGYTF.

The rearrangement links TRBV9 to TRBJ2-1; 7 bases line up with TRBD2. CDR1 and CDR2 from the germline V gene are SGDLS and YYNGEE. The trim removed 0 bases at V and 7 bases at J, leaving 7 bases unmatched. This CDR3 contains 15 residues. The CDR3 spells CASSVGGSHLNEQFF. CDR3 in DNA: TGTGCCAGCAGCGTAGGCGGGAGCCACTTAAATGAGCAGTTCTTC.

This clone was seen just once. CDR3 loop: CASSFRGQENYGYTF. CDR3 bases: TGTGCCAGCAGCTTCAGGGGGCAGGAGAACTATGGCTACACCTTC. V and J are TRBV11-2 and TRBJ1-2, with 8 nucleotides matching TRBD1. CDR1 SGHAT and CDR2 FQNNGV come from the germline V gene. J lost 2 bases, V lost 3 bases, and 5 bases had no gene match. The CDR3 runs to 15 residues.

The chain joins TRBV28 to TRBJ2-2; D possibly corresponds to TRBD1 (6 bases). V lost 4 bases, J lost 6 bases, and 18 bases lay in between. CDR1 and CDR2 (germline): MDHEN, SYDVKM. The CDR3 has 16 residues. DNA for the CDR3: TGTGCCAGCAGTTCCCAGGGGAGAGGTGTATCCGGGGAGCTGTTTTTT. Translation gives CASSSQGRGVSGELFF. Variable domain in full (rest from reference TRBV28 and TRBJ2-2): DVKVTQSSRYLVKRTGEKVFLECVQDMDHENMFWYRQDPGLGLRLIYFSYDVKMKEKGDIPEGYSVSREKKERFSLILESASTNQTSMYLCASSSQGRGVSGELFFGEGSRLTVL.

The chain joins TRBV2 to TRBJ2-7; D call uncertain. Germline loops: CDR1 SNHLY, CDR2 FYNNEI. The germline V and J ends were trimmed by 0 bases and 5 bases, with 17 bases remaining between them. This CDR3 has 16 amino acids. The CDR3 protein is CASSEALQVPLHEQYF. The CDR3 DNA sequence: TGTGCCAGCAGTGAAGCGCTCCAGGTCCCGCTCCACGAGCAGTACTTC.

The gene calls are TRBV30 and TRBJ2-7, with D possibly matching TRBD1 (6 bases). Germline V lookup: CDR1 GTSNPN, CDR2 SVGIG (reference sequence). Deletions cut 5 bases from V and 5 bases from J, with 16 bases between. The CDR3 covers 13 residues. The CDR3 DNA follows: TGTGCCTGGGGCCGACACAGGGTAAACGAGCAGTACTTC. This gives the protein CAWGRHRVNEQYF. The variable domain in full, with the rest retrieved from reference TRBV30 and TRBJ2-7, is SQTIHQWPATLVQPVGSPLSLECTVEGTSNPNLYWYRQAAGRGLQLLFYSVGIGQISSEVPQNLSASRPQDRQFILSSKKLLLSDSGFYLCAWGRHRVNEQYFGPGTRLTVT.